The 19 T cell receptor beta chains below all came from one sample that was sequenced in a study of T cells in Graves' hyperthyroidism and ophthalmopathy. RNA transcripts served as the template for amplifying TCR beta CDR3 regions. First-round RT-PCR targeting the TCR CDR3 was performed with the HTBI primer set. One entry per CDR3 protein results from TCRdb running MiXCR on the multiplex PCR reads. The table lists around 520,000 distinct CDR3 sequences, roughly 25% of them singletons. The sample consisted of blood. The receptors shown here come from a woman younger than 45 with Graves' ophthalmopathy.

This clonotype was observed many times. V usage is TRBV24-1 and J usage is TRBJ2-5; D call uncertain. This CDR3 region has 12 residues. Germline loops: CDR1 KGHDR, CDR2 SFDVKD. Trimming left V 0 bases short and J 6 bases short, with 4 bases between. CDR3 sequence (DNA): TGTGCCACCAGTGATTTGGGGAAGACCCAGTACTTC. Encoded protein: CATSDLGKTQYF.

This clonotype was detected many times. The rearrangement joins TRBV28 to TRBJ2-5; D unclear. The CDR3 has 16 residues. The V gene's germline CDR1 is MDHEN and CDR2 SYDVKM. The V gene lost 0 bases and the J gene lost 1 base, with 12 bases spanning the gap. CDR3 loop: CASSLWGRVGQETQYF. The CDR3 DNA sequence: TGTGCCAGCAGTTTATGGGGTCGAGTTGGCCAAGAGACCCAGTACTTC. Together with reference TRBV28 and TRBJ2-5, the CDR3 gives the full variable domain: DVKVTQSSRYLVKRTGEKVFLECVQDMDHENMFWYRQDPGLGLRLIYFSYDVKMKEKGDIPEGYSVSREKKERFSLILESASTNQTSMYLCASSLWGRVGQETQYFGPGTRLLVL.

The V gene is TRBV6-1, the J gene TRBJ2-7, with D hard to call. In germline, CDR1 is MNHNS, CDR2 SASEGT. The CDR3 has 14 amino acids. Trimming cost V 2 bases and J 2 bases, with 10 bases left between them. For the CDR3, the DNA is TGTGCCAGCAGTGAAACTGGCGGACCCTACGAGCAGTACTTC. Translation gives CASSETGGPYEQYF.

This clonotype appeared a few times. J is TRBJ2-2 and V is TRBV18, with a weak D call TRBD2 (6 bases). V lost 5 bases to trimming and J lost 0 bases, with 16 bases between them. CDR1 and CDR2 (germline): KGHSH, LQKENI. The CDR3 consists of 17 residues. This chain's CDR3 is CASSTGTLRANTGELFF. The CDR3 DNA is TGTGCCAGCTCAACCGGGACTCTTCGAGCGAACACCGGGGAGCTGTTTTTT.

Details on this clonotype: Possible read error: a much larger clone is one base away. The V gene is TRBV12-3 or TRBV12-4, the J gene TRBJ1-2, with a weak D call TRBD1 (5 bases). The CDR3 totals 16 residues. Trimming removed 4 bases at V and 3 bases at J, with 18 bases between. The CDR3 reads CASSSSFLGPYYGYTF. In nucleotides, the CDR3 is TGTGCCAGCAGTTCTTCCTTTCTGGGGCCTTACTATGGCTACACCTTC.

In its sample, this clonotype was seen many times. V gene TRBV15 combines with J gene TRBJ2-2; 8 bases line up with TRBD1. Germline V CDR1 and CDR2: LNHNV, YYDKDF (reference sequence). The CDR3 length is 17 residues. Trimming cost V 0 bases and J 2 bases; bases outside gene matches: 5. The CDR3 here is CATSRDPGGENTGELFF. CDR3 bases: TGTGCCACCAGCAGAGACCCAGGGGGCGAAAACACCGGGGAGCTGTTTTTT.

This clonotype showed up many times. The rearrangement links TRBV18 to TRBJ2-7; D is tentatively TRBD1 or TRBD2 (5 bases each). This CDR3 has 13 amino acids. V lost 0 bases and J lost 3, with 6 bases in between. Germline V CDR1 and CDR2: KGHSH, LQKENI. The CDR3 protein is CASSPPGDYEQYF. The DNA of the CDR3 is TGTGCCAGCTCACCACCGGGGGACTACGAGCAGTACTTC.

The sample holds many counts of this clonotype. V is TRBV12-3 or TRBV12-4 and J is TRBJ1-5; 9 positions match TRBD1. J gave up 3 bases and V 1 base, and 4 bases lay outside the gene matches. The CDR3 extends over 16 amino acids. This CDR3 reads CASSLVRDRDNQPQHF. In nucleotides, the CDR3 is TGTGCCAGCAGTTTAGTGAGGGACAGGGACAATCAGCCCCAGCATTTT.

The table lists this clonotype with many counts. The chain is built from TRBV7-8 and TRBJ1-1, with 10 bases identical to TRBD1. V was pared by 5 bases and J by 0 bases, with 9 bases of the junction left unmatched. This CDR3 contains 17 residues. Germline V gives CDR1 SGHVS, CDR2 FQNEAQ. The CDR3 DNA sequence: TGTGCCAGCAGCCATCCCACGACAGGGGGCATGAACACTGAAGCTTTCTTT. Translated: CASSHPTTGGMNTEAFF.

The V call is TRBV9, the J call TRBJ1-6; possible D gene TRBD1, 5 bases. The V end was cut by 2 bases, the J end by 6 bases, with 15 bases between. The CDR3 loop spans 16 amino acids. Germline assignment: CDR1 SGDLS and CDR2 YYNGEE. CDR3 region: CASSVSGWVGNSPLHF. The DNA of the CDR3 is TGTGCCAGCAGCGTCTCAGGGTGGGTTGGTAATTCACCCCTCCACTTT.

This clonotype was detected only once. This chain joins TRBV28 and TRBJ1-2; tentatively, D is TRBD1 (6 bases). The CDR3 is made up of 13 amino acids. Germline V CDR1 and CDR2: MDHEN, SYDVKM. Trimming pared 6 bases from V and 10 bases from J, leaving 18 bases between. CDR3 in DNA: TGTGCCAGCAGCTCCTACAGGGACTCCTCCTACACCTTC. Its protein product is CASSSYRDSSYTF.

This rearrangement joins TRBV4-1 to TRBJ2-4; TRBD1 might be the D (5 bases). The CDR3 is 15 amino acids. The germline gives CDR1 MGHRA, CDR2 YSYEKL. V lost 1 base and J lost 3, with 10 bases in between. In nucleotides, the CDR3 is TGCGCCAGCAGCCAAGTCAGACAGCTCAAAAACATTCAGTACTTC. Its protein product is CASSQVRQLKNIQYF.

This clonotype turned up a few times. The rearrangement uses TRBV27 and TRBJ2-7; TRBD1 aligns across 7 bases. Per the germline V gene, CDR1 is MNHEY and CDR2 is SMNVEV (reference sequence). The V gene end was trimmed by 5 bases and the J gene end by 2 bases; junction bases not matched to a gene: 21. CDR3 length: 19 residues. This CDR3 reads CASSLRSLQGGPPAYEQYF. The CDR3 nucleotides are TGTGCCAGCAGTCTGAGAAGTCTCCAAGGGGGCCCCCCAGCCTACGAGCAGTACTTC.

This clonotype was detected many times. The V call is TRBV7-2, the J call TRBJ1-2; 7 bases fit TRBD1. CDR1 is SGHTA, CDR2 FQGNSA, per germline. The CDR3 spans 14 residues. The trim removed 5 bases at V and 4 bases at J, leaving 7 bases unmatched. Written as DNA, the CDR3 is TGTGCCAGCAGCCTACCGGGACAGATCTATGGCTACACCTTC. Translating gives CASSLPGQIYGYTF.

The chain's CDR3 is CSASAYYEQYF. CDR3 DNA: TGCAGTGCTAGTGCATATTACGAGCAGTACTTC. The V call is TRBV20-1, the J call TRBJ2-7, with D uncertain. The CDR3 contains 11 residues. Germline V gene lookup returns CDR1 DFQATT and CDR2 SNEGSKA (reference sequence). With 3 bases removed from V and 4 bases from J, the gap between germline ends came to 7 bases.

This chain joins TRBV11-2 and TRBJ2-2; D might be TRBD2 (6 bases). The CDR3 consists of 16 residues. Trimming pared 1 base from V and 7 bases from J, leaving 16 bases between. Per the germline V gene, CDR1 is SGHAT and CDR2 is FQNNGV. CDR3 nucleotide sequence: TGTGCCAGCAGCTTAGGGAGGGGTACAGCCGACGGGGAGCTGTTTTTT. It specifies CASSLGRGTADGELFF.

The sample holds a few counts of this clonotype. The rearrangement uses TRBV20-1 and TRBJ2-7; 8 nucleotides match TRBD2. Trimming took 3 bases from V and 5 from J; bases not matched to a gene: 12. The germline gives CDR1 DFQATT, CDR2 SNEGSKA (reference sequence). This CDR3 has 15 residues. CDR3 nucleotides: TGCAGTGCTAGTCCCCGGGGGGGAGGCTATGACGAGCAGTACTTC. Translated: CSASPRGGGYDEQYF.

The chain carries TRBV27 and TRBJ1-6, with 8 positions matching TRBD1. This CDR3 is built from 16 residues. With 5 bases clipped from V and 6 bases from J, the junction kept 9 bases outside the gene matches. Looked up from germline, CDR1 is MNHEY and CDR2 is SMNVEV (reference sequence). This CDR3 reads CASSNPQGAINSPLHF. The CDR3 DNA follows: TGTGCCAGCAGTAATCCGCAGGGGGCGATTAATTCACCCCTCCACTTT.

This clonotype came up many times. The chain links TRBV28 to TRBJ1-2; a possible D gene is TRBD1 (6 bases). CDR1 and CDR2 (germline): MDHEN, SYDVKM. Trimming pared 1 base from V and 6 bases from J, leaving 15 bases between. The length of the CDR3 is 15 residues. CDR3 DNA sequence: TGTGCCAGCAGTTTATTCCCCCGGGACACTGATGGCTACACCTTC. This gives the protein CASSLFPRDTDGYTF.